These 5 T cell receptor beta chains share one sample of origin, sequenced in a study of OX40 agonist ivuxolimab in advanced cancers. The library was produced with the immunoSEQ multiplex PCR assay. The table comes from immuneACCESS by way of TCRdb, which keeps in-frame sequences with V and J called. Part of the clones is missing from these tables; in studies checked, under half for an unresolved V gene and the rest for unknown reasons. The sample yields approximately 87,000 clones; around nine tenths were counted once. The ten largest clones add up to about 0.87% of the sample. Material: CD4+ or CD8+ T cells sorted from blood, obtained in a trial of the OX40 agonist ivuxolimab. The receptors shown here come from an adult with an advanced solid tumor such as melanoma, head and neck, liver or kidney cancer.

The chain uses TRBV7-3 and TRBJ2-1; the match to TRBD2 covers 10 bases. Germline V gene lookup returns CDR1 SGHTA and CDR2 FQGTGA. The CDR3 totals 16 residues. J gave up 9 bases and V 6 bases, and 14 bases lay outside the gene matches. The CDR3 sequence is CASRSTLASGRGEQFF. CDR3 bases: TGTGCCAGCAGATCTACATTGGCTAGCGGGAGAGGTGAGCAGTTCTTC.

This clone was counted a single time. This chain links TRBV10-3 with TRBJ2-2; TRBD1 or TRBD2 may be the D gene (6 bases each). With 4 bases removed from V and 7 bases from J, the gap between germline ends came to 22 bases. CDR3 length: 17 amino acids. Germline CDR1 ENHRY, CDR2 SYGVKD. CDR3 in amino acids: CAISGYRDTGVGGELFF. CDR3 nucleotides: TGTGCCATCAGTGGATACCGGGACACGGGGGTGGGCGGGGAGCTGTTTTTT.

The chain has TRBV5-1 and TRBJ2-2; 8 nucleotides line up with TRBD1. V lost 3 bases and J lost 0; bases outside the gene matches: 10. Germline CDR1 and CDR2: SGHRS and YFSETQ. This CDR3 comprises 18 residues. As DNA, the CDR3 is TGCGCCAGCAGCTCCCGGGACAGGACGTTCGCGAACACCGGGGAGCTGTTTTTT. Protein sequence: CASSSRDRTFANTGELFF.

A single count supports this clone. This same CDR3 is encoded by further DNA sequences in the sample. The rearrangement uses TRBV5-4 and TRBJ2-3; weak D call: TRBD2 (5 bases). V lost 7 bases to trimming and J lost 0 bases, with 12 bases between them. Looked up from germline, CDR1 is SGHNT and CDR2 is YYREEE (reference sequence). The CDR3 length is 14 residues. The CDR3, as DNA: TGTGCCAGCCGCCCGTGGACTAGCACAGATACGCAGTATTTT. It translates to CASRPWTSTDTQYF. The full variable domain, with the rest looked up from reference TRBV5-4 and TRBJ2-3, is ETGVTQSPTHLIKTRGQQVTLRCSSQSGHNTVSWYQQALGQGPQFIFQYYREEENGRGNFPPRFSGLQFPNYSSELNVNALELDDSALYLCASRPWTSTDTQYFGPGTRLTVL.

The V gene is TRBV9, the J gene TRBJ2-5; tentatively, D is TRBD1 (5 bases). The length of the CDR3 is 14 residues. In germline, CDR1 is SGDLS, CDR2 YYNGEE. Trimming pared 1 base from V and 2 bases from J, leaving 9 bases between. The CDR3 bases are TGTGCCAGCAGCGTAACAGGCGTTCAAGAGACCCAGTACTTC. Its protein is CASSVTGVQETQYF. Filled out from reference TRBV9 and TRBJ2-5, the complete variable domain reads DSGVTQTPKHLITATGQRVTLRCSPRSGDLSVYWYQQSLDQGLQFLIQYYNGEERAKGNILERFSAQQFPDLHSELNLSSLELGDSALYFCASSVTGVQETQYFGPGTRLLVL.